This T cell receptor beta chain was retrieved from a study of T cell changes during pregnancy in multiple sclerosis. The method was immunoSEQ multiplex PCR; TCRdb's version includes in-frame clones alone and lacks a portion of them. The sample has over 60,000 clones, around 93% seen once. This CDR3 has 12 amino acids. CDR1 and CDR2 (germline): SGHKS, YYEKEE (reference sequence). Between the trimmed V and J ends, which lost 0 bases and 3 bases, there was a span of 4 bases. The source was peripheral blood, collected in the first trimester of pregnancy. The source of this sequence is a female donor with multiple sclerosis, enrolled in a pregnancy study. The chain joins TRBV5-5 to TRBJ2-7; D not resolved. In DNA form, the CDR3 reads TGTGCCAGCAGCTTGGGAGGCTACGAGCAGTACTTC. As protein: CASSLGGYEQYF.